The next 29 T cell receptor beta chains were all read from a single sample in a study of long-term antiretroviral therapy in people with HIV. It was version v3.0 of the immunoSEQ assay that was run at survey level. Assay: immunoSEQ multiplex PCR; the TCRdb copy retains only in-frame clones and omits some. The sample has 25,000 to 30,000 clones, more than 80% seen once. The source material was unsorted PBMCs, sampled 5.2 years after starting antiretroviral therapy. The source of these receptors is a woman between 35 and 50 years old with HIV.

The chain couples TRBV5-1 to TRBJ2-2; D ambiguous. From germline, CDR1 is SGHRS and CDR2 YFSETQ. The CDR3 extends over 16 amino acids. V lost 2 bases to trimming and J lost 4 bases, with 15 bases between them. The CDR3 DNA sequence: TGCGCCAGCAGCTTTGAGCCGTTAATGGCCACCGGGGAGCTGTTTTTT. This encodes CASSFEPLMATGELFF.

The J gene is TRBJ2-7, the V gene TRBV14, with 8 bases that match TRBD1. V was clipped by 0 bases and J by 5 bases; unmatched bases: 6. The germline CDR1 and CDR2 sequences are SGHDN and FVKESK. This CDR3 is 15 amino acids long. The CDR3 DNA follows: TGTGCCAGCAGCCAAGAGACAGGGGAGCTGAACGAGCAGTACTTC. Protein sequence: CASSQETGELNEQYF.

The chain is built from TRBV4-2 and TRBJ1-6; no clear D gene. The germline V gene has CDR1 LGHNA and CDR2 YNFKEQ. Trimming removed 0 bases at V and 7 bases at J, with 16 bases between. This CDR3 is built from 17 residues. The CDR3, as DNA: TGTGCCAGCAGCCAAGATCCAGCCTGGGAAGGGAATTCACCCCTCCACTTT. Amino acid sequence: CASSQDPAWEGNSPLHF.

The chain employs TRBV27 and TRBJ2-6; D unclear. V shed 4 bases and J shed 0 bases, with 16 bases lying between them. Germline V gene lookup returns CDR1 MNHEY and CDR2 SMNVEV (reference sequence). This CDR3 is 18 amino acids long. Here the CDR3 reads CASSWTGALISGANVLTF. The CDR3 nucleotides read TGTGCCAGCAGTTGGACGGGCGCACTGATCTCTGGGGCCAACGTCCTGACTTTC. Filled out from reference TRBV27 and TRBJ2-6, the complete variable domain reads EAQVTQNPRYLITVTGKKLTVTCSQNMNHEYMSWYRQDPGLGLRQIYYSMNVEVTDKGDVPEGYKVSRKEKRNFPLILESPSPNQTSLYFCASSWTGALISGANVLTFGAGSRLTVL.

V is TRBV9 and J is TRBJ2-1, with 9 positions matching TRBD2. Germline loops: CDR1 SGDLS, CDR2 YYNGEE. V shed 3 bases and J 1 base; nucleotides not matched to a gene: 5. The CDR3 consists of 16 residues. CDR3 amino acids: CASSGRLAASYNEQFF. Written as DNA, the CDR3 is TGTGCCAGCAGCGGGCGACTAGCGGCTTCCTACAATGAGCAGTTCTTC.

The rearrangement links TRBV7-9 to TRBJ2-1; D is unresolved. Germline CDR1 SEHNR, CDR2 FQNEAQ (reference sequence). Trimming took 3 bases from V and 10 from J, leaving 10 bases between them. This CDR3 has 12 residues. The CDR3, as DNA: TGTGCCAGCAGCTTCCTCCGGCCGGAGCAGTTCTTC. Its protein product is CASSFLRPEQFF.

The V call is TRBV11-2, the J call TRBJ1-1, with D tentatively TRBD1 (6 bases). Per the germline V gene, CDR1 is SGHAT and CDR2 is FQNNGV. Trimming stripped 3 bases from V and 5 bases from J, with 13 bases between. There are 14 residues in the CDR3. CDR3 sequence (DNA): TGTGCCAGCAGCTTCTCAAAGGGGGGAACTGAAGCTTTCTTT. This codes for CASSFSKGGTEAFF.

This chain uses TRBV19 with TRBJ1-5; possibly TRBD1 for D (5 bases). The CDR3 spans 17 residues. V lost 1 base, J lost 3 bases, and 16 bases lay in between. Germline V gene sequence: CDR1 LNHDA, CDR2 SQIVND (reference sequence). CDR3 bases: TGTGCCAGTAGTATAGCGGCGGGGACCCTTATCAATCAGCCCCAGCATTTT. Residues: CASSIAAGTLINQPQHF.

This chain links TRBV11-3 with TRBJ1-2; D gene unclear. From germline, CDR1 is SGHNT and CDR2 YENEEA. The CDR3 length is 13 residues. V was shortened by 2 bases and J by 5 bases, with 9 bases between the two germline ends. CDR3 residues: CASSLIGEYGYTF. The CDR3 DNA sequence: TGTGCCAGCAGCTTAATCGGGGAGTATGGCTACACCTTC.

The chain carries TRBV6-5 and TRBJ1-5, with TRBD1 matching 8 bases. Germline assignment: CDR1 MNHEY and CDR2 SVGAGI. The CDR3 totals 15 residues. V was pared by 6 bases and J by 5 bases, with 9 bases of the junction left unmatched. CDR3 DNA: TGTGCCAGCAGCCGGACAGGGAGCGGTTATCAGCCCCAGCATTTT. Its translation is CASSRTGSGYQPQHF.

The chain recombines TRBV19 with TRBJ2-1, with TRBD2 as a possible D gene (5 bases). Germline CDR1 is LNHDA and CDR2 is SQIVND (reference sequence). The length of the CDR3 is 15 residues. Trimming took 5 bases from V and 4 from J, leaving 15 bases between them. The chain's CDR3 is CASSPLGAAYNEQFF. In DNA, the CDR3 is TGTGCCAGTAGTCCCCTGGGAGCGGCTTACAATGAGCAGTTCTTC.

In DNA form, the CDR3 reads TGTGCCAGCAGCCGCAACACTGAAGCTTTCTTT. Its translation: CASSRNTEAFF. The chain employs TRBV5-5 and TRBJ1-1; D uncertain. The CDR3 consists of 11 residues. V was pared by 4 bases and J by 2 bases, with 3 bases between. Looked up from germline, CDR1 is SGHKS and CDR2 is YYEKEE (reference sequence).

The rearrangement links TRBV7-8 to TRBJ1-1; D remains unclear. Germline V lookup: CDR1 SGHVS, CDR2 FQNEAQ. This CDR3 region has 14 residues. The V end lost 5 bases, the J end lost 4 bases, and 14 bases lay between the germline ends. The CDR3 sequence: CASSKGTVTTEAFF. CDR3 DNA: TGTGCCAGCAGCAAGGGAACAGTGACCACTGAAGCTTTCTTT. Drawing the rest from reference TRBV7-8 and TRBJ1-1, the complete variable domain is GAGVSQSPRYKVAKRGQDVALRCDPISGHVSLFWYQQALGQGPEFLTYFQNEAQLDKSGLPSDRFFAERPEGSVSTLKIQRTQQEDSAVYLCASSKGTVTTEAFFGQGTRLTVV.

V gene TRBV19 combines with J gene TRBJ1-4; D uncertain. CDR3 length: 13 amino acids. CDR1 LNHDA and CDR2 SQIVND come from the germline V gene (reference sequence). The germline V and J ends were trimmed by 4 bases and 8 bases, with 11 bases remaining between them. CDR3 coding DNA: TGTGCCAGTAGTAAGAGCCTGACAGAAAAACTGTTTTTT. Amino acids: CASSKSLTEKLFF.

The CDR3 spells CASSSTARTEAFF. In DNA form, the CDR3 reads TGTGCCAGCAGCTCCACAGCGAGGACTGAAGCTTTCTTT. The V call is TRBV7-8, the J call TRBJ1-1; D is uncertain. Germline V gene lookup returns CDR1 SGHVS and CDR2 FQNEAQ. With 4 bases removed from V and 5 bases from J, the gap between germline ends came to 11 bases. The CDR3 is made up of 13 amino acids.

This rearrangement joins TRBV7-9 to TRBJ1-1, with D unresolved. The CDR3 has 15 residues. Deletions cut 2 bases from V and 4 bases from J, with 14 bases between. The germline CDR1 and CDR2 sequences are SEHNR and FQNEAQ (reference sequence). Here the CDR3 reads CASSLRLDASTEAFF. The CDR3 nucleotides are TGTGCCAGCAGCTTACGTCTGGACGCCAGCACTGAAGCTTTCTTT.

The CDR3 nucleotides are TGTGCCAGAAGCTTGTTTTGGCAGGTCTATGGCTACACCTTC. Translated: CARSLFWQVYGYTF. This chain links TRBV5-3 with TRBJ1-2; D is ambiguous. TRBV5-3 is assigned to the ORF class and has an uncertain function. The CDR3 runs to 14 residues. The V end was cut by 1 base, the J end by 4 bases, with 11 bases between.

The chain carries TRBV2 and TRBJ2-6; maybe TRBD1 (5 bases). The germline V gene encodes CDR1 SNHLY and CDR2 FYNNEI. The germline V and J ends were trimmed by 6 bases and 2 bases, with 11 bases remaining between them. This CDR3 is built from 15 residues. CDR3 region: CASRQGWAGANVLTF. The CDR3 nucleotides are TGTGCCAGCAGGCAGGGCTGGGCTGGGGCCAACGTCCTGACTTTC.

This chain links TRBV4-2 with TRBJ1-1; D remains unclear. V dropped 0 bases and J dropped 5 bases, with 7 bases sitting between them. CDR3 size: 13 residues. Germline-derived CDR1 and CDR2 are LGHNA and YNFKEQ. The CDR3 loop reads CASSQDAETEAFF. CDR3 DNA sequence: TGTGCCAGCAGCCAAGATGCGGAAACTGAAGCTTTCTTT.

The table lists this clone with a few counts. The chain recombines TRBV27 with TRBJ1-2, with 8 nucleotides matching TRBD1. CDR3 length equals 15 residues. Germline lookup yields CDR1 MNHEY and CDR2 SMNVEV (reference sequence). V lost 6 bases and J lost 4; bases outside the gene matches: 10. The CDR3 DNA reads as TGTGCCAGCAGACAGGGGGGGTTTGGACTCTATGGCTACACCTTC. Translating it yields CASRQGGFGLYGYTF.

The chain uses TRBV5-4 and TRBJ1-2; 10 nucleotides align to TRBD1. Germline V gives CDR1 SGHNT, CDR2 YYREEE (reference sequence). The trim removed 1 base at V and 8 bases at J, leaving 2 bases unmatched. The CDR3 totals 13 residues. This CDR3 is CASSLWDRGGYTF. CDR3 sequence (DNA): TGTGCCAGCAGCTTGTGGGACAGGGGAGGCTACACCTTC.

The CDR3 DNA reads as TGTGCCTGGAGTGTACCGGGGGTTAGCTATAATTCACCCCTCCACTTT. Translated: CAWSVPGVSYNSPLHF. The genes are TRBV30 and TRBJ1-6; TRBD1 is a possible D gene (5 bases). The CDR3 runs to 16 residues. In germline, CDR1 is GTSNPN, CDR2 SVGIG (reference sequence). Trimming removed 0 bases at V and 3 bases at J, with 12 bases between.

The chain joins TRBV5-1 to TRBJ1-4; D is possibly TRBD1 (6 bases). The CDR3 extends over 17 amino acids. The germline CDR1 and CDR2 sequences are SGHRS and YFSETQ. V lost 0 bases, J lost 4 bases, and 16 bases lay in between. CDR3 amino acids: CASSLVRGTDNNEKLFF. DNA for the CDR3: TGCGCCAGCAGCTTGGTTAGGGGGACTGATAATAATGAAAAACTGTTTTTT.

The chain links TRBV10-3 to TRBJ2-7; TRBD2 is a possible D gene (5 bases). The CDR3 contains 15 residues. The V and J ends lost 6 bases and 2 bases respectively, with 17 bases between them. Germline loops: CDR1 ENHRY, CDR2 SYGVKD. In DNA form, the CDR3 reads TGTGCCATCAGCGAGGCCACCGGGGTTGCCTACGAGCAGTACTTC. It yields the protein CAISEATGVAYEQYF.

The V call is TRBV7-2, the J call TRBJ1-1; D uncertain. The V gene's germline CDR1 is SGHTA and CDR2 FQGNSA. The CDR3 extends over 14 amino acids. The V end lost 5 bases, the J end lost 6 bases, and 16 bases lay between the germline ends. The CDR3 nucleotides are TGTGCCAGCAGCCCTCGGGCGTCCTGGCCTGAAGCTTTCTTT. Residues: CASSPRASWPEAFF.

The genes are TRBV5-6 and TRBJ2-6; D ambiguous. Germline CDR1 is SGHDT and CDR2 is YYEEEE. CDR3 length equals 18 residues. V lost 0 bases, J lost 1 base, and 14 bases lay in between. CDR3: CASSLVGSPLSGANVLTF. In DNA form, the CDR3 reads TGTGCCAGCAGCTTGGTGGGATCTCCGTTGTCTGGGGCCAACGTCCTGACTTTC.

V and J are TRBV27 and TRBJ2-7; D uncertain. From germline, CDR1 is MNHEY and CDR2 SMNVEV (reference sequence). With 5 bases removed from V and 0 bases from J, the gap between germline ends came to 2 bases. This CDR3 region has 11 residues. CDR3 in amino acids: CASSHSYEQYF. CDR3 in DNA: TGTGCCAGCAGTCACTCCTACGAGCAGTACTTC.

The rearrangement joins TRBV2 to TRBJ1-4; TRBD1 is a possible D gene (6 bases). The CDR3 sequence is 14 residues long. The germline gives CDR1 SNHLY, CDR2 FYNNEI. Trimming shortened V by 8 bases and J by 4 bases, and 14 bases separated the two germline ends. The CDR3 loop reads CASEFGQLNEKLFF. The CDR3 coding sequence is TGTGCCAGCGAATTTGGACAGCTTAATGAAAAACTGTTTTTT. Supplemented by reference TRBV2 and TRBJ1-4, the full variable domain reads EPEVTQTPSHQVTQMGQEVILRCVPISNHLYFYWYRQILGQKVEFLVSFYNNEISEKSEIFDDQFSVERPDGSNFTLKIRSTKLEDSAMYFCASEFGQLNEKLFFGSGTQLSVL.

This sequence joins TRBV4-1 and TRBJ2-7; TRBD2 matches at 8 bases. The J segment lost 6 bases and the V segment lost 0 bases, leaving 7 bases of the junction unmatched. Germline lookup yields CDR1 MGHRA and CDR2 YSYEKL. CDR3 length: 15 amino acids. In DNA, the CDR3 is TGCGCCAGCAGCCAAGATCCGGGAGGGCCGAGCGAGCAGTACTTC. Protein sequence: CASSQDPGGPSEQYF.